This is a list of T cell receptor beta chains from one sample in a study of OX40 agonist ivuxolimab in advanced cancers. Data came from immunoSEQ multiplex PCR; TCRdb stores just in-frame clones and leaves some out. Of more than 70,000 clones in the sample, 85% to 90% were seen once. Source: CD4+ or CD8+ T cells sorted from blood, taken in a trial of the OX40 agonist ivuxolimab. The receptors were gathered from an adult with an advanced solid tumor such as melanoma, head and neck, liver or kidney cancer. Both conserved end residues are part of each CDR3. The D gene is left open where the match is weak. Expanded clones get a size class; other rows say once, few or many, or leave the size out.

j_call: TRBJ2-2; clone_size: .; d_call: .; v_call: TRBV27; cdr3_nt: TGTGCCAGCAGTGCCCCGGGGATGGGGACCGGGGAGCTGTTTTTT; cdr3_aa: CASSAPGMGTGELFF
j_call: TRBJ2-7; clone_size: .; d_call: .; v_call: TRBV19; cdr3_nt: TGTGCCAGTAGTATAACAACCTCTTCCTACGAGCAGTACTTC; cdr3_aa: CASSITTSSYEQYF
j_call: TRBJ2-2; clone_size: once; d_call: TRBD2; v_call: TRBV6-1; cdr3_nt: TGTGCCAGCAAAATAGCGGGAGGGAACACCGGGGAGCTGTTTTTT; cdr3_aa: CASKIAGGNTGELFF
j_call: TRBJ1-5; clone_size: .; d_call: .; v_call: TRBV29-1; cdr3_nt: TGCAGCGTTCAACTCGGAAGCAATCAGCCCCAGCATTTT; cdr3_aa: CSVQLGSNQPQHF
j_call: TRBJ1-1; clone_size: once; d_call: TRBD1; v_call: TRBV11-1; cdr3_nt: TGTGCCAGCAGCTTCCCGGGACAGGGCACTGAAGCTTTCTTT; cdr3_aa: CASSFPGQGTEAFF
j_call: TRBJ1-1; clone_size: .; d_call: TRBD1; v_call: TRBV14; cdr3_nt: TGTGCCAGCAGCCAAGCGAGGACAGGGGGAAAGAACACTGAAGCTTTCTTT; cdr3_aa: CASSQARTGGKNTEAFF
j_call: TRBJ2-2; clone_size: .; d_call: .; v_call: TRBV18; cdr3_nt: TGTGCCAGCTCACCAAACGGCGCGGGTAACACCGGGGAGCTGTTTTTT; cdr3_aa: CASSPNGAGNTGELFF
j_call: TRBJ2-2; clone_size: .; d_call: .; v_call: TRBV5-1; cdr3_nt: TGCGCCAGCAGCTTAAACGGGGAGCTGTTTTTT; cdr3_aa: CASSLNGELFF
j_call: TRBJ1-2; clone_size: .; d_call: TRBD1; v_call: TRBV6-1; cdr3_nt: TGTGCCAGCAGCCTCGGACAGGGCGGGGGCTACACCTTC; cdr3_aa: CASSLGQGGGYTF
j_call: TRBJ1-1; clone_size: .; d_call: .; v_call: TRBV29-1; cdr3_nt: TGCAGCGTTGAAGTCGGACCGATCGAAGCTTTCTTT; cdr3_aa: CSVEVGPIEAFF
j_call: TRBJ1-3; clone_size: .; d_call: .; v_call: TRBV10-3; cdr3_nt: TGTGCCACCGGAGCTGGAAACACCATATATTTT; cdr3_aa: CATGAGNTIYF
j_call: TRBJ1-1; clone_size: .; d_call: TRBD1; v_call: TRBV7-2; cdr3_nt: TGTGCCAGCAACCCAGACAGGGGGCAGCCAGCTTTCTTT; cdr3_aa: CASNPDRGQPAFF
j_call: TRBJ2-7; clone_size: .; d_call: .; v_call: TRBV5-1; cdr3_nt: TGCGCCAGCAGCTTGGGATATGGTAACGAGCAGTACTTC; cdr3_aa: CASSLGYGNEQYF
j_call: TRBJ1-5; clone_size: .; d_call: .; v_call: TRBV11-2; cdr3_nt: TGTGCCAGCAGCTTAGAGGGTTCAGGGGCCCAGCATTTT; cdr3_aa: CASSLEGSGAQHF
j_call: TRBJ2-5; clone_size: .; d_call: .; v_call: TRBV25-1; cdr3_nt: TGTGCCAGCGGAGAAGGGCAGGGAATTGTGGAGACCCAGTACTTC; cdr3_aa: CASGEGQGIVETQYF
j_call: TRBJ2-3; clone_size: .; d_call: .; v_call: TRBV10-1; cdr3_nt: TGCGCCAGCAGTGAGGGAGAGGCTGAGGATACGCAGTATTTT; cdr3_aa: CASSEGEAEDTQYF
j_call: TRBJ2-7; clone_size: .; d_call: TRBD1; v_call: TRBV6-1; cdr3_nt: TGTGCCAGCAGTGAAGCGCGGACAGGCCTCTACGAGCAGTACTTC; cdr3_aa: CASSEARTGLYEQYF
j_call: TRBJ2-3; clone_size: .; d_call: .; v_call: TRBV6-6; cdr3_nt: TGTGCCAGCAGCCCTTCGGGCGGGAGCACAGATACGCAGTATTTT; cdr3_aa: CASSPSGGSTDTQYF
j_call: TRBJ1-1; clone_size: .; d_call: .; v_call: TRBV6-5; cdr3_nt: TGTGCCAGCAGCCCCGGGTCCGGGAACACTGAAGCTTTCTTT; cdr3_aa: CASSPGSGNTEAFF
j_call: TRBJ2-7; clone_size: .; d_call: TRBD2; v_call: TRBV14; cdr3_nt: TGTGCCAGCAGCCGATTTGCGGGAGGAGAGCAGTACTTC; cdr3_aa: CASSRFAGGEQYF
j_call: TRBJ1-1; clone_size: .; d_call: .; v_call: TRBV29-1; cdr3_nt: TGCAGCGCGCGGGCCTTAAACACTGAAGCTTTCTTT; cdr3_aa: CSARALNTEAFF
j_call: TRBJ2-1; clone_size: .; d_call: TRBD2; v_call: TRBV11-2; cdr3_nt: TGTGCCAGCAGCTTGACTAGCGGGAACTACAATGAGCAGTTCTTC; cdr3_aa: CASSLTSGNYNEQFF
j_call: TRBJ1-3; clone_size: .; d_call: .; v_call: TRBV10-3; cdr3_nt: TGTGCCATCAGTGAATTCCAGCCCTCTGGAAACACCATATATTTT; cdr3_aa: CAISEFQPSGNTIYF
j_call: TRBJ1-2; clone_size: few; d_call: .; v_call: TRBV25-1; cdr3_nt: TGTGCCAGCAGTGAATACGGGACGGGGGGTGCGAACTATGGCTACACCTTC; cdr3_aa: CASSEYGTGGANYGYTF
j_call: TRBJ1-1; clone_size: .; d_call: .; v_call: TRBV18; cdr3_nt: TGTGCCAGCTCACCACCAAGCAGGGGAAGGGGGTCCGAAGCTTTCTTT; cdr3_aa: CASSPPSRGRGSEAFF
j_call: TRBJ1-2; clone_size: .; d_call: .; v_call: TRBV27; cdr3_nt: TGTGCCAGCAGTTTATCCTGGAGGACAGCCAACTATGGCTACACCTTC; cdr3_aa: CASSLSWRTANYGYTF
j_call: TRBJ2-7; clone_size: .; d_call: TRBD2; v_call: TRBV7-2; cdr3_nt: TGTGCCAGCAGCTTACTTGCTAGCGGGCGCTACGAGCAGTACTTC; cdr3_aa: CASSLLASGRYEQYF
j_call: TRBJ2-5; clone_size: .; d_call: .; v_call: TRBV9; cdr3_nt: TGTGCCAGCAGCGTAGGGTTGGGGGAGACCCAGTACTTC; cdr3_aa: CASSVGLGETQYF
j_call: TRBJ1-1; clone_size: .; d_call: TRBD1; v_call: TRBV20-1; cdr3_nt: TGCAGTGCAGGGACAGGGGGACAAGCTTTCTTT; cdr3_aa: CSAGTGGQAFF
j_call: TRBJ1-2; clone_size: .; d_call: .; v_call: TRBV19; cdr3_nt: TGTGCCAGTAGTAGGGGGGGCCCCTCCAACTATGGCTACACCTTC; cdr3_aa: CASSRGGPSNYGYTF
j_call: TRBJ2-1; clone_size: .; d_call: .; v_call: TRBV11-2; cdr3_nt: TGTGCCAGCAGCCCAGGGCGAGGGAGGAAAACCTACAATGAGCAGTTCTTC; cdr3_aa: CASSPGRGRKTYNEQFF
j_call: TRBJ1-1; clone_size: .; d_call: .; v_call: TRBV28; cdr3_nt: TGTGCCAGCACCTACCCAGGGTTGAACACTGAAGCTTTCTTT; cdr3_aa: CASTYPGLNTEAFF
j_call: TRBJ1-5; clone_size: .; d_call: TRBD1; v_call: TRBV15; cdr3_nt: TGTGCCACCAGCAGAGAGTCGGGACAGGGGAGGTATAGCAATCAGCCCCAGCATTTT; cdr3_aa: CATSRESGQGRYSNQPQHF
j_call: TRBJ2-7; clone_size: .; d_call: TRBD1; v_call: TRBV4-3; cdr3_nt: TGCGCCAGCAGCCAAGATACAGGGGAAGAGCAGTACTTC; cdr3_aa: CASSQDTGEEQYF
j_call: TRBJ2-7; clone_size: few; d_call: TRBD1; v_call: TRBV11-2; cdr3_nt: TGTGCCAGCAGCTGGACAGGCTACTACGAGCAGTACTTC; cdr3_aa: CASSWTGYYEQYF
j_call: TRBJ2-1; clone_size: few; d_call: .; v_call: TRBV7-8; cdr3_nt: TGTGCCAGCAGCTTAGCACCAAGGAGCTCCTACAATGAGCAGTTCTTC; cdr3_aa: CASSLAPRSSYNEQFF
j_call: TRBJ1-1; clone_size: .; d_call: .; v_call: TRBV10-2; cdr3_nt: TGCGCCAGCTATGCTAACACTGAAGCTTTCTTT; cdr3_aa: CASYANTEAFF
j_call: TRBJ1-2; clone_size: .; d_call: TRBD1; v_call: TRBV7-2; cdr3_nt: TGTGCCAGCAGCTTTGGACAGGGGGCGCGGGGCTACACCTTC; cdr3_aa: CASSFGQGARGYTF
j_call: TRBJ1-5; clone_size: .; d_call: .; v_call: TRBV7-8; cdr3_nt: TGTGCCAGCAGCTTTGAAGTCGGGGTTCGTCAGCCCCAGCATTTT; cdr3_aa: CASSFEVGVRQPQHF
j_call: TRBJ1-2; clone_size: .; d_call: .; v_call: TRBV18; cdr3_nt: TGTGCCAGCTCATCTGACACTCGCGGTGGCTACACCTTC; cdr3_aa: CASSSDTRGGYTF
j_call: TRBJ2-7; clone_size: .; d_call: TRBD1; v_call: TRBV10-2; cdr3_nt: TGCGCCAGCAGGCCGGGACAGGATTCCTACGAGCAGTACTTC; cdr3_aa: CASRPGQDSYEQYF
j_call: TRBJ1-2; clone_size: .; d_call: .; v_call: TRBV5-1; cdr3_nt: TGCGCCAGCAGCTTCATGCTACCGGCGGGCGGCTACACCTTC; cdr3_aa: CASSFMLPAGGYTF
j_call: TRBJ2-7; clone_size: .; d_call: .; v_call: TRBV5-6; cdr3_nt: TGTGCCAGCAGTTCCGGGAGAGGAGAGCAGTACTTC; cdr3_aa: CASSSGRGEQYF
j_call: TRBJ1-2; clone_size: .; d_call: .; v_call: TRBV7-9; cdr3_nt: TGTGCCAGCAGCTTAGCACAGGGAGGGTATGGCTACACCTTC; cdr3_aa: CASSLAQGGYGYTF
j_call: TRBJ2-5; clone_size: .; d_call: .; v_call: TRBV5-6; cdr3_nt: TGTGCCAGCAGTCTGGTGGGGGAGACCCAGTACTTC; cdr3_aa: CASSLVGETQYF
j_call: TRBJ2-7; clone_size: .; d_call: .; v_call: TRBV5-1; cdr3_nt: TGCGCCAGCAGCTCACCTCAGGGGATTGAGGACGAGCAGTACTTC; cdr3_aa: CASSSPQGIEDEQYF
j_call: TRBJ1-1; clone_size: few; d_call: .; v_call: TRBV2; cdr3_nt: TGTGCCAGCAGTGAAGATATTAGTGAAGCTTTCTTT; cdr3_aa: CASSEDISEAFF
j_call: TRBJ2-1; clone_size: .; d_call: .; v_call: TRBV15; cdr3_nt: TGTGCCACCAGCAGAGATCGAGGCGGCACCCCCTACAATGAGCAGTTCTTC; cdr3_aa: CATSRDRGGTPYNEQFF
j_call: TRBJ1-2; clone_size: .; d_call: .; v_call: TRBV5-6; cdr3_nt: TGTGCCAGCAGCTTGGGGCTATATGGGGACTATGGCTACACCTTC; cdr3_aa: CASSLGLYGDYGYTF
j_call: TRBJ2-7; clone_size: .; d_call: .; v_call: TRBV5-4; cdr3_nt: TGTGCCAGCAGCTTGGAGGGGGGGCCTATTACCTACGAGCAGTACTTC; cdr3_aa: CASSLEGGPITYEQYF
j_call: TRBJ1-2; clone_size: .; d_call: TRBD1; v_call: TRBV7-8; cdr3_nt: TGTGCCAGCAGCCCCGGGGGACAGGGGGCCCCGTATGGCTACACCTTC; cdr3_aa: CASSPGGQGAPYGYTF
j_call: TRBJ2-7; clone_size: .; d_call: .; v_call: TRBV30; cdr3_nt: TGTGCCTGGAGTGTAAAACAGGTCAGCTCCTACGAGCAGTACTTC; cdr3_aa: CAWSVKQVSSYEQYF
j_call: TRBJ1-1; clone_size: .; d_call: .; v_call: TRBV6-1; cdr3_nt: TGTGCCAGCAGTGAATGGGGGGTGAACACTGAAGCTTTCTTT; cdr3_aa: CASSEWGVNTEAFF
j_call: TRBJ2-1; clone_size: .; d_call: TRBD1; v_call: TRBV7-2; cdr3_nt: TGTGCCAGCAGCTTAGGACAGGGTTCTGGTGAGCAGTTCTTC; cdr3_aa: CASSLGQGSGEQFF